This TCR beta chain was observed in a study of blood T cells in healthy people across ages. Study summary: Template switching caught about one barcoded beta molecule for each two T cells. The study, taken as a whole, reports: More naive CD4+ cells and higher diversity marked long-lived donors relative to aged donors. Older age went with lower TCR beta diversity per million T cells, in a roughly linear way.

The germline V gene encodes CDR1 MDHEN and CDR2 SYDVKM. The CDR3 consists of 12 residues. The ends were cut back, 5 bases at V and 7 bases at J, with 6 bases in the middle. The authors ran a second PCR of about 7 to 11 cycles using a sample-barcoded 5' primer and a J-beta primer mix. TCRdb reanalysed the 5' RACE reads using MiXCR and keeps one entry per CDR3 protein. The profile shows around 500,000 distinct CDR3 sequences, around 48% of them singletons. In regard to this clonotype: Its specificity is not known.

Per sample, extraction of total RNA gave at least 6 micrograms in every case. The sequence came from a man older than 75 in good health. The V and J genes are TRBV28 and TRBJ1-6, with unresolved D. The sample was blood. The CDR3 coding sequence is TGTGCCAGCAGTACGGTGAATTCACCCCTCCACTTT. Amino acids: CASSTVNSPLHF.